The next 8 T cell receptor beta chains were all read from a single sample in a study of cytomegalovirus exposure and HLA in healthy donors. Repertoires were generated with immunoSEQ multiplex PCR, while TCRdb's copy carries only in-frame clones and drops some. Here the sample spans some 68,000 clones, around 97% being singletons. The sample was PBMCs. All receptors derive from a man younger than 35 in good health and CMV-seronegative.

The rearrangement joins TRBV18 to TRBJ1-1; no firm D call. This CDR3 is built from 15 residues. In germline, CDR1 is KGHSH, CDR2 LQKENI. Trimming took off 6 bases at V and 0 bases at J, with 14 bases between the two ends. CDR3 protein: CASSKTEDLNTEAFF. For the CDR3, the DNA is TGTGCCAGCTCCAAGACGGAGGACTTGAACACTGAAGCTTTCTTT.

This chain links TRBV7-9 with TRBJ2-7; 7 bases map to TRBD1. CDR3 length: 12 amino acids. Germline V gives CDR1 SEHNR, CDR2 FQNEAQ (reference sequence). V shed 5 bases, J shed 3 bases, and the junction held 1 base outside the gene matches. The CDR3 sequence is CASSQGVYEQYF. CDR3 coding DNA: TGTGCCAGCAGCCAGGGGGTCTACGAGCAGTACTTC.

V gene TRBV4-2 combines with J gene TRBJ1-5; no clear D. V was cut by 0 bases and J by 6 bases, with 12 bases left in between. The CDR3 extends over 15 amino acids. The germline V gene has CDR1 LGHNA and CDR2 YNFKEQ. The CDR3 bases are TGTGCCAGCAGCCAAGATGTACGTGGAGGTCAGCCCCAGCATTTT. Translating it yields CASSQDVRGGQPQHF.

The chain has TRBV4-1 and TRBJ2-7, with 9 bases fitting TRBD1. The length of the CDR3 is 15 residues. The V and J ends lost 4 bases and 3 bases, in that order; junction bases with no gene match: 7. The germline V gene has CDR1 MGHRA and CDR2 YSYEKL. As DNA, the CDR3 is TGCGCCAGCAGCCTCCCGGGACAGGGTGGCTACGAGCAGTACTTC. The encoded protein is CASSLPGQGGYEQYF.

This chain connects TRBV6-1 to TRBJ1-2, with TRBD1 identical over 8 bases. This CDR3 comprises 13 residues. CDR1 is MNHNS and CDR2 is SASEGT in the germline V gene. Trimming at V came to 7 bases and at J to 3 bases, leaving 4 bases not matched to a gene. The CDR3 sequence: CASNLQGDYGYTF. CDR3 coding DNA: TGTGCCAGCAACCTACAGGGGGACTATGGCTACACCTTC.

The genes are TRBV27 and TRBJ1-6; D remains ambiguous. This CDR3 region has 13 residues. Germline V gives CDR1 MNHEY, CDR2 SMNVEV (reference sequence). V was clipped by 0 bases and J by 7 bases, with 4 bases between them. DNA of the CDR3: TGTGCCAGCAGTTTATCCGCGAATTCACCCCTCCACTTT. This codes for CASSLSANSPLHF.

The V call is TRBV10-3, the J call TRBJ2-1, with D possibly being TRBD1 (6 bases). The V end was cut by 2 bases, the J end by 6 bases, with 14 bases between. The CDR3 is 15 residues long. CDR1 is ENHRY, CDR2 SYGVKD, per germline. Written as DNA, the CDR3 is TGTGCCATCAGTGAGGACAGGTCCGCGGTCAATGAGCAGTTCTTC. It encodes CAISEDRSAVNEQFF.

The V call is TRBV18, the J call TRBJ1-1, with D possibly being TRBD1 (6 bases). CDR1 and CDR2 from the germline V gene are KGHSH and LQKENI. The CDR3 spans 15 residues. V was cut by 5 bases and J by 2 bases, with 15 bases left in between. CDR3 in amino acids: CASSKAGGLNTEAFF. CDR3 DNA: TGTGCCAGCTCAAAAGCGGGGGGCCTTAACACTGAAGCTTTCTTT. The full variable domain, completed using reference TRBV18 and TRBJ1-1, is NAGVMQNPRHLVRRRGQEARLRCSPMKGHSHVYWYRQLPEEGLKFMVYLQKENIIDESGMPKERFSAEFPKEGPSILRIQQVVRGDSAAYFCASSKAGGLNTEAFFGQGTRLTVV.